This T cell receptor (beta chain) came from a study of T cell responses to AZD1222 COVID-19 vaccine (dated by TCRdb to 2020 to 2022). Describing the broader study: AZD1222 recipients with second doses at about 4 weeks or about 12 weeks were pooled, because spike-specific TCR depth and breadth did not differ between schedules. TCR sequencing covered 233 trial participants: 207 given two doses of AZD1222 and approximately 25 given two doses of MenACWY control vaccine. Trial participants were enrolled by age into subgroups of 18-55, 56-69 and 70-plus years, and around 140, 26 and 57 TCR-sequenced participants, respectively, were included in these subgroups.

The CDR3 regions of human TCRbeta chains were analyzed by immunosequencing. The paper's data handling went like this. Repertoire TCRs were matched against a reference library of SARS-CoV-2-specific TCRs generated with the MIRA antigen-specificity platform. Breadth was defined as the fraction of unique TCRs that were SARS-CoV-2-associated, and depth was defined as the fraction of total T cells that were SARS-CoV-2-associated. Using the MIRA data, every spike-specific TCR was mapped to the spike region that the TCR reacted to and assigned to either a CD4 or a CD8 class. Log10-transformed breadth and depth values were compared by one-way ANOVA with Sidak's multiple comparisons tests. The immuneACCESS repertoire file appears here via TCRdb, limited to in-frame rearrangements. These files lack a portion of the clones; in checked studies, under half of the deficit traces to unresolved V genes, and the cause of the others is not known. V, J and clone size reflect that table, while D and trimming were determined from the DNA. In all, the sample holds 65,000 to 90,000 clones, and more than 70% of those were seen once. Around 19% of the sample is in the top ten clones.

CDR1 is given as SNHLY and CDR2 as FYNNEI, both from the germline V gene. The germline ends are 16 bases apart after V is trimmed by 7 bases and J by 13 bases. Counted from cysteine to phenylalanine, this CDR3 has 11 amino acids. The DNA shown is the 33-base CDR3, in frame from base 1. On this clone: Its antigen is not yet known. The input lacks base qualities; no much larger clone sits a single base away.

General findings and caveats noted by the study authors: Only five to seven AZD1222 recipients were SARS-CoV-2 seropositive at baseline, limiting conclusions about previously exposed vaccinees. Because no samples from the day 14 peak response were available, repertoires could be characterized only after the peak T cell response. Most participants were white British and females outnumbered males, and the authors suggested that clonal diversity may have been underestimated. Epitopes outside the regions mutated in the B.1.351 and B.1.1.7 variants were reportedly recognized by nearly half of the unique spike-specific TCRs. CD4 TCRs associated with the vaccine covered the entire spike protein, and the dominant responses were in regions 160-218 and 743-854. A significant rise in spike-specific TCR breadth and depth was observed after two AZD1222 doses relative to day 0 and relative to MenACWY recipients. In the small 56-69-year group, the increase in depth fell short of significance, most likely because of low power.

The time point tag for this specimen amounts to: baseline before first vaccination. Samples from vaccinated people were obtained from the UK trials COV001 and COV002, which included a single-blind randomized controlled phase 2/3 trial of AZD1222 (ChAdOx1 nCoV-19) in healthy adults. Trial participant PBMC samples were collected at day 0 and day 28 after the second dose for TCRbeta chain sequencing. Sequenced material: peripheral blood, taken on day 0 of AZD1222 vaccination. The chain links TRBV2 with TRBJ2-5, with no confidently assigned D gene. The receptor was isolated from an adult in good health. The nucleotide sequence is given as TGTGCCAGCAAGCACCCGACAATCCCGTACTTC. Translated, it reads CASKHPTIPYF.